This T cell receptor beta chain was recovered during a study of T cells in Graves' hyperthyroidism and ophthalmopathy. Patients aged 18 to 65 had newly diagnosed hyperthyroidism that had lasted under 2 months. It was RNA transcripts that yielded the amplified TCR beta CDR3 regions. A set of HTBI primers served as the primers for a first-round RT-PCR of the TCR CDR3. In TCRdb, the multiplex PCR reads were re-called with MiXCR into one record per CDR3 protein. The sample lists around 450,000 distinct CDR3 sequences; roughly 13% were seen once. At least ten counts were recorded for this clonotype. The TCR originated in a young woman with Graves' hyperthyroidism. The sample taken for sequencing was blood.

The CDR3 protein is CSAQNRAEGNYGYTF. The CDR3 nucleotides are TGCAGTGCCCAAAACAGGGCAGAGGGCAACTATGGCTACACCTTC. The gene calls are TRBV20-1 and TRBJ1-2; D may be TRBD1 (6 bases). This CDR3 region has 15 residues. From germline, CDR1 is DFQATT and CDR2 SNEGSKA (reference sequence). V lost 6 bases and J lost 2, with 19 bases in between.